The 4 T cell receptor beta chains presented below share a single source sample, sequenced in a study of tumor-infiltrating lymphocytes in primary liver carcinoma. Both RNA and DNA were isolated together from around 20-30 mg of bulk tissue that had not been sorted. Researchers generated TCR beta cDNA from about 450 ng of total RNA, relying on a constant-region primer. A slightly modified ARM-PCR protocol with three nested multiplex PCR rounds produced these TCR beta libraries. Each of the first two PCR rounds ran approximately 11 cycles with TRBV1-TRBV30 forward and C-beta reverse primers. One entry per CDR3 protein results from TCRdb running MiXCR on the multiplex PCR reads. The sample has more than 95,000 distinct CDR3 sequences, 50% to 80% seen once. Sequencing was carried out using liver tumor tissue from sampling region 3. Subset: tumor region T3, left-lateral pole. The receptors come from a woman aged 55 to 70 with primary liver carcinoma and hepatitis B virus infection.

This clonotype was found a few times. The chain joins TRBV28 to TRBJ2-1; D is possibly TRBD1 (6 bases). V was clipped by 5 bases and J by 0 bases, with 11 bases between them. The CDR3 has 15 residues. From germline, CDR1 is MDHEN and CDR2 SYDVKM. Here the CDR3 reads CASSLTGISYNEQFF. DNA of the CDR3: TGTGCCAGCAGTCTCACAGGGATCTCCTACAATGAGCAGTTCTTC. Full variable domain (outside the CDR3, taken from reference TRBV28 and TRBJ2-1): DVKVTQSSRYLVKRTGEKVFLECVQDMDHENMFWYRQDPGLGLRLIYFSYDVKMKEKGDIPEGYSVSREKKERFSLILESASTNQTSMYLCASSLTGISYNEQFFGPGTRLTVL.

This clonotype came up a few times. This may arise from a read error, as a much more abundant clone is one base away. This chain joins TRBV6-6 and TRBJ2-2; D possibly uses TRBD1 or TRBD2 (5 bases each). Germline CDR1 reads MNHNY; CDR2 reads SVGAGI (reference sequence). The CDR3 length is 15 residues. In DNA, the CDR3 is TGTGCCAGCAGTCCCGGGACGGCGAACATCGGGGAGCTGTTTTTT. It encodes CASSPGTANIGELFF.

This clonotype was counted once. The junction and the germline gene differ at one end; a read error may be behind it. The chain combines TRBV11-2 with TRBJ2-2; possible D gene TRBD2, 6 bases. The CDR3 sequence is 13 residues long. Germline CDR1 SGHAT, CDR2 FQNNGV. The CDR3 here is CASSRERARELFF. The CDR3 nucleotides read TGTGCCAGCAGCCGCGAGAGGGCCCGGGAGCTATTTTTT.

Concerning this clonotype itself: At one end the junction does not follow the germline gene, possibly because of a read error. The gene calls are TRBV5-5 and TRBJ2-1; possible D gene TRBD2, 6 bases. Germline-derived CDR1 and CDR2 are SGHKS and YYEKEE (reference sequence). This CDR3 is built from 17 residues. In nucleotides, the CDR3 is TGTGCCAGCAGCTTGGTCCAGTCTTTCGGGAGTAGGGGTGAGCAGTTCTTT. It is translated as CASSLVQSFGSRGEQFF.